This TCR beta chain appears in the sequencing data of a study of T cell responses to AZD1222 COVID-19 vaccine. Study observations and caveats: After the peak T cell response, and only then, were repertoires sampled. Reports say nearly half of spike-specific TCRs go after unmutated variant regions.

Assay: immunoSEQ multiplex PCR; the TCRdb copy retains only in-frame clones and omits some. The table shows about 200,000 clones, with approximately 93% occurring only once. On this clone itself: Antigen unknown.

The TCR comes from an adult who received the AZD1222 COVID-19 vaccine. The sequences come from peripheral blood, collected 28 days after the second AZD1222 dose.

The DNA for the CDR3 is TGCAGTGCTAGTAGGGACGGGAGCTCCTATAATTCACCCCTCCACTTT. Translated, it gives CSASRDGSSYNSPLHF. The chain links TRBV20-1 to TRBJ1-6; a weak D match, TRBD1 (5 bases). V lost 3 bases and J lost 0, with 12 bases in between. The length of the CDR3 is 16 residues. Germline values: CDR1 DFQATT, CDR2 SNEGSKA (reference sequence).